This paragraph covers one TCR beta chain sequence. Its cognate antigen is unknown. The assay was immunoSEQ multiplex PCR, and TCRdb's table has in-frame clones only and misses some. The sample lists tens of thousands of clones; roughly 80% were seen once. The sample comes from a study of T cell clones after liver transplantation. Study-level findings and limits: Graft donor-reactive T cells may have migrated into the graft rather than being deleted. A significant post-transplant drop in circulating graft-donor-reactive CD4 TCRbeta sequences occurred in most of the 8 subjects.

Germline V gene data show CDR1 as SGHRS and CDR2 as YFSETQ. The V and J ends lost 8 bases and 5 bases respectively, with 14 bases between them. The CDR3 is made up of 12 amino acids. Sequencing was performed on CD4+ T cells from blood, taken 12 months after liver transplant. V gene TRBV5-1 combines with J gene TRBJ2-7, with D unresolved. The TCR comes from a human patient who received a liver transplant. Some T cells may have come from the graft donor. The CDR3 sequence is CASGRESHEQYF. CDR3 sequence (DNA): TGCGCCAGTGGAAGAGAAAGCCACGAGCAGTACTTC.